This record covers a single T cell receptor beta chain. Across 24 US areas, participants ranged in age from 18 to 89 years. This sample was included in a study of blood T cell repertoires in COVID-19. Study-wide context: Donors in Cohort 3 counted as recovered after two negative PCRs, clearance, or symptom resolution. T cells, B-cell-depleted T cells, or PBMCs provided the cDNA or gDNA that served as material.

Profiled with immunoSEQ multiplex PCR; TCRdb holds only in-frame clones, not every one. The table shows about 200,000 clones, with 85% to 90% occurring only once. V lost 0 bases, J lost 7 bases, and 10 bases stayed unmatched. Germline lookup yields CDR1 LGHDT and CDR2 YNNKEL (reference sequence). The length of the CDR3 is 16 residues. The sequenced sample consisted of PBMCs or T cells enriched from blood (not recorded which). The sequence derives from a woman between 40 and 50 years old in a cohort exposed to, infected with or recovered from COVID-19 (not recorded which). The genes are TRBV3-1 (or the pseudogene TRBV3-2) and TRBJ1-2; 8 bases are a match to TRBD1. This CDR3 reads CASSQDGDQGALGYTF. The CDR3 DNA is TGTGCCAGCAGCCAAGACGGGGACCAGGGGGCGCTTGGCTACACCTTC.